The 5 T cell receptor beta chains in this list originate from one sample, sequenced in a study of T cell repertoires in cytomegalovirus infection. TCRdb reprocessed the reads with MiXCR, giving one entry per CDR3 protein. The sample holds 830,000 or so distinct CDR3 sequences, about 30% seen once. The antigens these receptors bind are not known. The sample here was cultured CD8+ T cells from PBMCs, taken from culture after CMV antigen stimulation. The receptors stem from a human donor in good health (CMV status not recorded). Some clones in this sample may be carry-over from other donors' samples.

This clonotype was counted between two and nine times. This chain connects TRBV7-8 to TRBJ2-5; D perhaps matches TRBD1 (6 bases). The CDR3 is made up of 16 amino acids. Germline CDR1 reads SGHVS; CDR2 reads FQNEAQ. Trimming pared 3 bases from V and 0 bases from J, leaving 14 bases between. The CDR3 here is CASSFDPGADQETQYF. CDR3 DNA: TGTGCCAGCAGCTTTGATCCAGGGGCAGACCAAGAGACCCAGTACTTC.

Points on this clonotype: The junction departs from the called germline gene at one end, perhaps through a read error. This sequence joins TRBV5-1 and TRBJ2-1, with TRBD2 as a possible D gene (6 bases). Germline CDR1 is SGHRS and CDR2 is YFSETQ. CDR3 length equals 14 residues. CDR3 nucleotide sequence: TGTGCCAGCAGCTTGGGGGGTCAGGATGTCGAGCAGTTCTTC. Encoded protein: CASSLGGQDVEQFF.

The rearrangement uses TRBV27 and TRBJ1-5; 12 positions agree with TRBD1. The length of the CDR3 is 15 residues. Germline values: CDR1 MNHEY, CDR2 SMNVEV (reference sequence). The ends lost 10 bases at V and 5 bases at J; junction bases unmatched: 9. The chain's CDR3 is CAIRDRGLIDQPQHF. In nucleotides, the CDR3 is TGTGCCATCCGGGACAGGGGGCTAATAGATCAGCCCCAGCATTTT.

This chain links TRBV20-1 with TRBJ2-2; D is possibly TRBD2 (6 bases). The germline CDR1 and CDR2 sequences are DFQATT and SNEGSKA (reference sequence). CDR3 length equals 15 residues. V gave up 6 bases and J gave up 3 bases, with 17 bases separating them. In DNA, the CDR3 is TGCAGTGCCAGGAGGGGAAACGGTGACACCGGGGAGCTGTTTTTT. This translates into CSARRGNGDTGELFF.

This clonotype has a count of ten or more. This chain joins TRBV6-2 or TRBV6-3 and TRBJ1-3; D call uncertain. This CDR3 spans 15 amino acids. Germline values: CDR1 MNHEY, CDR2 SVGEGT. V gave up 0 bases and J gave up 0 bases, with 6 bases separating them. This CDR3 reads CASSYSESSGNTIYF. The CDR3 DNA reads TGTGCCAGCAGTTACTCAGAAAGCTCTGGAAACACCATATATTTT.